The rows below give T cell receptor beta chains drawn from one sample of a study of control samples from healthy donors and cancer patients. Here immunoSEQ multiplex PCR was the method, and the copy in TCRdb shows in-frame clones only, minus some. This table has over 85,000 clones, around 90% appearing once. Material for sequencing was blood. These receptors were taken from a woman aged 18-29 years in good health. CDR3s include the opening cysteine and the closing phenylalanine or tryptophan. D genes are given only for firm matches. Clone size appears in some rows only: once, few, many, or a class for an expanded clone.

d_gene	v_gene	abundance	j_gene	CDR3nt	CDR3aa
TRBD1	TRBV19	-	TRBJ1-2	TGTGCCAGTAGTTTACAGGGGTCTGGCTACACCTTC	CASSLQGSGYTF
TRBD2	TRBV9	-	TRBJ2-3	TGTGCCAGCAGCGCAACTTGGCTAGCGGGGGGAGGGGATACGCAGTATTTT	CASSATWLAGGGDTQYF
-	TRBV24-1	-	TRBJ1-6	TGTGCCACCAGTGATTTTAACAGTAATTCACCCCTCCACTTT	CATSDFNSNSPLHF
-	TRBV7-8	once	TRBJ2-4	TGTGCCAGCAGCCCGCTCAGAACCGGGGACATTCAGTACTTC	CASSPLRTGDIQYF
-	TRBV18	-	TRBJ1-1	TGTGCCAGCTCACCAACCCCAAACGGGCTAGAAGCTTTCTTT	CASSPTPNGLEAFF
-	TRBV6-2/TRBV6-3	-	TRBJ2-7	TGTGCCAGCAGTAAAACAGGGTTCGAGCAGTACTTC	CASSKTGFEQYF
-	TRBV7-8	-	TRBJ2-7	TGTGCCAGCACCCTTAAAGCCCCCCCCAGGGTCCCCTACGAGCAGTACTTC	CASTLKAPPRVPYEQYF
-	TRBV5-1	-	TRBJ2-5	TGCGCCAGCAGCTTACACCAAGAGACCCAGTACTTC	CASSLHQETQYF
TRBD1	TRBV28	-	TRBJ1-2	TGTGCCAGCAGTCCCATACAGGGGGCGCGCTATGGCTACACCTTC	CASSPIQGARYGYTF
-	TRBV6-6	-	TRBJ2-7	TGTGCCAGCCGCCGGGACGGATCTTCCTACGAGCAGTACTTC	CASRRDGSSYEQYF
-	TRBV27	-	TRBJ2-3	TGTGCCAGCAGCCCCCCCGGGGCCCCGGGCACAGATACGCAGTATTTT	CASSPPGAPGTDTQYF
-	TRBV4-1	-	TRBJ2-7	TGCGCCAGCAGCCTAAAGGGGGGCTCGGTGTACGAGCAGTACTTC	CASSLKGGSVYEQYF
-	TRBV24-1	-	TRBJ2-1	TGTGCCACCAGTGATGACCCTACTAATGAGCAGTTCTTC	CATSDDPTNEQFF
-	TRBV6-2/TRBV6-3	-	TRBJ2-7	TGTGCCAGCAGTTACTCACACGAGCAGTACTTC	CASSYSHEQYF
-	TRBV18	-	TRBJ2-1	TGTGCCAGCTCACCCCGCGTAACCGGAGGAACCTACAATGAGCAGTTCTTC	CASSPRVTGGTYNEQFF
-	TRBV27	once	TRBJ1-5	TGTGCCAGGAACAATCAGCCCCAGCATTTT	CARNNQPQHF
-	TRBV7-3	-	TRBJ2-3	TGTGCCAGCAGCTTGGAAGGGAGTAGCACAGATACGCAGTATTTT	CASSLEGSSTDTQYF
-	TRBV6-5	-	TRBJ1-2	TGTGCCAGCAGCAGGGGACACCGGCTCTTCTATGGCTACACCTTC	CASSRGHRLFYGYTF
-	TRBV6-1	-	TRBJ2-7	TGTGCCAGCAGTGAAGAGGAGGAATCCACCCACGAGCAGTACTTC	CASSEEEESTHEQYF